This entry describes one TCR beta chain. This sample stems from a study of identifying expanded T cells in peripheral blood. Some clones are missing from TCRdb's copy, which holds only in-frame ones; the method was immunoSEQ multiplex PCR. The table shows 97,000 or so clones, with 88% occurring only once. From germline, CDR1 is MDHEN and CDR2 SYDVKM. The CDR3 loop spans 14 amino acids. The V end was cut by 6 bases, the J end by 4 bases, with 14 bases between. Sequencing was carried out using blood. This clonotype was sampled from a person aged 18 to 75 in good health. The V gene is TRBV28, the J gene TRBJ2-3; TRBD1 might be the D (7 bases). CDR3 in amino acids: CASRQQGRSDTQYF. In nucleotides, the CDR3 is TGTGCCAGCAGACAACAGGGGAGGTCAGATACGCAGTATTTT.